Listed below are T cell receptor beta chains from one sample, sequenced in a study of a mutant IDH1 vaccine in newly diagnosed glioma. Assay used: immunoSEQ multiplex PCR; TCRdb lists only in-frame clones, some missing. The sample has some 22,000 clones; less than 80% are singletons. For these receptors, no antigen is known. The input for sequencing was PBMCs, taken from a glioma patient whose treatment included an IDH1 peptide vaccine. These receptors were collected from a man in his forties with glioma. CDR3s include the opening cysteine and the closing phenylalanine or tryptophan. A D gene is named only where the DNA matches it firmly. The size entry is marked missing in some rows and otherwise reads once, few, many or a size class.

. | . | TRBJ2-3 | TRBV5-1 | TGCGCCAGCAGCTTGGATAGTGGCGGACTTAGCACAGATACGCAGTATTTT | CASSLDSGGLSTDTQYF
TRBD2 | . | TRBJ2-2 | TRBV7-6 | TGTGCCAGCAGCCGGGGACTAGCGGGTTCTAACACCGGGGAGCTGTTTTTT | CASSRGLAGSNTGELFF
TRBD2 | . | TRBJ2-2 | TRBV4-2 | TGTGCCAGCAGCGACCCGGGACTAGCGGCCGGGAGCGGGGAGCTGTTTTTT | CASSDPGLAAGSGELFF
. | few | TRBJ1-5 | TRBV4-1 | TGCGCCAGCAGCCAAGAATCGAACAGGGGCAATCAGCCCCAGCATTTT | CASSQESNRGNQPQHF
TRBD1 | few | TRBJ1-5 | TRBV4-1 | TGCGCCAGCAGCCAAATAGGCCGGACAGGGAGCAATCAGCCCCAGCATTTT | CASSQIGRTGSNQPQHF
TRBD1 | . | TRBJ1-1 | TRBV19 | TGTGCCAGTAGTATCGGACAGGGGAGGAGGACCACTGAAGCTTTCTTT | CASSIGQGRRTTEAFF
TRBD1 | . | TRBJ1-2 | TRBV2 | TGTGCCAGCAGTGAAGGGGGACAGTACTATGGCTACACCTTC | CASSEGGQYYGYTF
TRBD2 | . | TRBJ2-5 | TRBV14 | TGTGCCAGCAGCCCCGGACTAGCGGGGACGACCCAGTACTTC | CASSPGLAGTTQYF
. | few | TRBJ1-1 | TRBV9 | TGTGCCAGCAGCGTAGTTTCTGGCAGTGACACTGAAGCTTTCTTT | CASSVVSGSDTEAFF
. | . | TRBJ1-2 | TRBV5-6 | TGTGCCAGCAGCTTGGGGGCCGGATTTGATGGCTACACCTTC | CASSLGAGFDGYTF
. | . | TRBJ2-3 | TRBV7-8 | TGTGCCAGCAGCTTGAGGCAGGGACCCTTCCGAGATACGCAGTATTTT | CASSLRQGPFRDTQYF
. | . | TRBJ1-2 | TRBV19 | TGTGCCAGTAGGGCAGGGAATGGCTACACCTTC | CASRAGNGYTF
. | few | TRBJ1-5 | TRBV5-6 | TGTGCCAGCAACAGACAGTTAAGCAATCAGCCCCAGCATTTT | CASNRQLSNQPQHF
TRBD1 | . | TRBJ1-4 | TRBV2 | TGTGCCAGCAGGGGACAGGGGGATGAAAAACTGTTTTTT | CASRGQGDEKLFF
. | once | TRBJ2-1 | TRBV11-2 | TGTGCCAGCAGCTTAGAGGGCACAGCGATCTACAATGAGCAGTTCTTC | CASSLEGTAIYNEQFF
. | once | TRBJ1-2 | TRBV6-5 | TGTGCCAGCTTTGGGGGGGGCGTCGTTAGTGGCTACACCTTC | CASFGGGVVSGYTF
. | . | TRBJ2-7 | TRBV10-3 | TGTGCCATCAGTGATGGACAGAGCTCCTACGAGCAGTACTTC | CAISDGQSSYEQYF
. | . | TRBJ2-7 | TRBV4-1 | TGCGCCAGCAGCCAAGATGCCGGGTCCTACGAGCAGTACTTC | CASSQDAGSYEQYF
TRBD2 | . | TRBJ2-5 | TRBV19 | TGTGCCAGTAGCACCCAGAAGCGGGAGTATGACTTC | CASSTQKREYDF
. | . | TRBJ2-7 | TRBV29-1 | TGCAGCGTTGAAGGGGCGGCATCCTACGAGCAGTACTTC | CSVEGAASYEQYF
. | . | TRBJ2-2 | TRBV7-7 | TGTGCCAGCAGCCCGGGACGAACCGGGGAGCTGTTTTTT | CASSPGRTGELFF
. | . | TRBJ2-3 | TRBV5-8 | TGTGCCAGCAGCCTGCGGACCTCTGGGGATACGCAGTATTTT | CASSLRTSGDTQYF
. | . | TRBJ1-1 | TRBV9 | TGTGCCAGCAGCTCCCGAGACAGACCGAACACTGAAGCTTTCTTT | CASSSRDRPNTEAFF
TRBD1 | few | TRBJ2-7 | TRBV6-5 | TGTGCCACCTCCCAGGGGGCAGGGTACGAGCAGTACTTC | CATSQGAGYEQYF
. | once | TRBJ2-1 | TRBV19 | TGTGCCAGTAGTTACTCGACCGTATCCTACAATGAGCAGTTCTTC | CASSYSTVSYNEQFF
TRBD2 | . | TRBJ2-7 | TRBV13 | TGTGCCAGCAGCTTAGCAGGACTAGCGGGAGTGTTGAGGGAGCAGTACTTC | CASSLAGLAGVLREQYF